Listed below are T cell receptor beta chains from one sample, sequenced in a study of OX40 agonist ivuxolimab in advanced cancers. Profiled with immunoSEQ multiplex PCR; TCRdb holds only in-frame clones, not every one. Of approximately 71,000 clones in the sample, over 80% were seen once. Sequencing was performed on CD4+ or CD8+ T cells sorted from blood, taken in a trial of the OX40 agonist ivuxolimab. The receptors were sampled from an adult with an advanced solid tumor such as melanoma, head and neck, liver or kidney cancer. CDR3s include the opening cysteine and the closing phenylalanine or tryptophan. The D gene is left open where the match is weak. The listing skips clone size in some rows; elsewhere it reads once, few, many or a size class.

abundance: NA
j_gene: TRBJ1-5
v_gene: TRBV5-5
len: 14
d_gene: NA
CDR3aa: CASSRAIDNQPQHF
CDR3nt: TGTGCCAGCAGCCGCGCAATAGACAATCAGCCCCAGCATTTT

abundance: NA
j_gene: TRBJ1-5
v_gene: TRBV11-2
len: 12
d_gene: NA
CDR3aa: CASSLSNQPQHF
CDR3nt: TGTGCCAGCAGCTTATCTAACCAGCCCCAGCATTTT

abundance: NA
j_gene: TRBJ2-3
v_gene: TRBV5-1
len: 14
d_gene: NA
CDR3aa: CASSLAGVADTQYF
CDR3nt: TGCGCCAGCAGCTTGGCGGGAGTGGCAGATACGCAGTATTTT

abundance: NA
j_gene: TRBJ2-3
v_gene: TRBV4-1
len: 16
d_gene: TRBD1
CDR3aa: CASSQTGVRSTDTQYF
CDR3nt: TGCGCCAGCAGCCAAACAGGGGTGCGTAGCACAGATACGCAGTATTTT

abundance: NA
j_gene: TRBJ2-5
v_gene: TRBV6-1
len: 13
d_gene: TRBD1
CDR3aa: CASSRGLPETQYF
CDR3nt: TGTGCCAGCTCGAGGGGGCTCCCAGAGACCCAGTACTTC

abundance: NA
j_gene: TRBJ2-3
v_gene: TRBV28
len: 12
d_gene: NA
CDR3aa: CASRASTDTQYF
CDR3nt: TGTGCCAGCCGGGCCTCCACAGATACGCAGTATTTT

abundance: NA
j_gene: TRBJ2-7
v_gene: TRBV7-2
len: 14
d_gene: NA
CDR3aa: CASSLRLAGYEQYF
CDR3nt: TGTGCCAGCAGCTTAAGGCTAGCTGGCTACGAGCAGTACTTC

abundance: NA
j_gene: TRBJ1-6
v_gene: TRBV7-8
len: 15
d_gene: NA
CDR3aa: CASSLAHIGGSPLHF
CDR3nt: TGTGCCAGCAGCTTAGCCCACATTGGAGGTTCACCCCTCCACTTT

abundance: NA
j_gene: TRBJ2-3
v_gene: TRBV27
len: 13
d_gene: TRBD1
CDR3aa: CASSPNGQGTQYF
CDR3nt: TGTGCCAGCAGCCCGAACGGACAGGGAACGCAGTATTTT

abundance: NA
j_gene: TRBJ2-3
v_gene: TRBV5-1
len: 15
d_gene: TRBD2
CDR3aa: CASSLTSGSANTQYF
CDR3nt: TGCGCCAGCAGCCTAACTAGCGGGAGTGCAAATACGCAGTATTTT

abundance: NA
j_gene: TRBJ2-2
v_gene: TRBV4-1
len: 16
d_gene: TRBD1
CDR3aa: CASSQQAGGEDGELFF
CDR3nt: TGCGCCAGCAGCCAACAGGCAGGGGGCGAGGACGGGGAGCTGTTTTTT

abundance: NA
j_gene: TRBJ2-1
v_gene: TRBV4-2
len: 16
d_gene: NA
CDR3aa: CASSQNPGTSLNEQFF
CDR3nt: TGTGCCAGCAGCCAAAACCCCGGGACATCCCTCAATGAGCAGTTCTTC

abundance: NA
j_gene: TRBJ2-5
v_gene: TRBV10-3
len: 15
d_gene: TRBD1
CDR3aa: CAISSPDRGLETQYF
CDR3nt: TGTGCCATCAGCTCTCCCGACAGGGGGCTTGAGACCCAGTACTTC

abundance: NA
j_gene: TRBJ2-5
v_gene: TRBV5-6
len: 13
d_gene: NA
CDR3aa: CASSRVGYETQYF
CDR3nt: TGTGCCAGCAGCAGGGTGGGCTACGAGACCCAGTACTTC

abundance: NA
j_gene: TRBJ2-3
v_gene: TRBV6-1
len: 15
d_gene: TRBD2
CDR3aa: CASRLAESITDTQYF
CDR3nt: TGTGCCAGCAGACTAGCGGAGAGCATTACAGATACGCAGTATTTT

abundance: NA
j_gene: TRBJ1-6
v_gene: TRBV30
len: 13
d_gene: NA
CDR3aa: CAWTMGDGSPLHF
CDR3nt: TGTGCCTGGACGATGGGGGACGGATCACCCCTCCACTTT

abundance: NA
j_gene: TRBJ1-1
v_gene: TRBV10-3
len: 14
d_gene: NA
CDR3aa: CASSSGLMNTEAFF
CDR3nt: TGTGCCAGCAGTTCGGGTCTCATGAACACTGAAGCTTTCTTT

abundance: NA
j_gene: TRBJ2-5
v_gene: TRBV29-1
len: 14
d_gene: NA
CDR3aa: CSVVMAGATETQYF
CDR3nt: TGCAGCGTTGTGATGGCGGGGGCTACTGAGACCCAGTACTTC

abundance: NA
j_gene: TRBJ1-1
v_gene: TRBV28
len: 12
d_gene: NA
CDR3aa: CASSPGDTEAFF
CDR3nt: TGTGCCAGCAGTCCGGGAGACACTGAAGCTTTCTTT

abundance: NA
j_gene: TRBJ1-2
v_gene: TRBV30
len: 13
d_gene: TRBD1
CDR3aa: CAWVRDSYYGYTF
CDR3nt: TGTGCCTGGGTTCGGGACAGCTACTATGGCTACACCTTC

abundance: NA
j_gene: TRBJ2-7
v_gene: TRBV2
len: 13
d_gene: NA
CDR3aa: CASSLRRDYQQYF
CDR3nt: TGTGCCAGCAGTTTACGGCGGGATTATCAGCAGTACTTC

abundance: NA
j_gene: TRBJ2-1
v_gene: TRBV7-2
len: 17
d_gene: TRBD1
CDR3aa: CASSLPGQGAGYNEQFF
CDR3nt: TGTGCCAGCAGCTTACCGGGACAGGGGGCCGGGTACAATGAGCAGTTCTTC

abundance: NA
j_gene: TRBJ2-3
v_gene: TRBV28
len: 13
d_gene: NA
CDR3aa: CASENAGTDTQYF
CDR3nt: TGTGCCAGCGAAAACGCCGGCACAGATACGCAGTATTTT

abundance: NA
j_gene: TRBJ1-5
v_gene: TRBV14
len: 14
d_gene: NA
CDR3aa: CASSQAGINQPQHF
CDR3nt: TGTGCCAGCAGCCAAGCAGGCATCAATCAGCCCCAGCATTTT

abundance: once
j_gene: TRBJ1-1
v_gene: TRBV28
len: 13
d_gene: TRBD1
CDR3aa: CASILDRDTEAFF
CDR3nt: TGTGCCAGCATCCTCGACAGGGACACTGAAGCTTTCTTT